The 32 T cell receptor beta chains listed next were all sequenced from one sample in a study of T cells in Graves' hyperthyroidism and ophthalmopathy. Amplification of TCR beta CDR3 regions was performed using RNA transcripts as template. HTBI primers were employed in a first-round RT-PCR of the TCR CDR3. Using its own MiXCR run on the multiplex PCR reads, TCRdb lists one record per CDR3 protein. Of a few hundred thousand distinct CDR3 sequences listed, 15% to 19% are singletons. What was sequenced was blood. All receptors derive from a woman in her late teens or twenties with Graves' hyperthyroidism.

This clonotype appeared many times. The chain combines TRBV5-1 with TRBJ2-5, with D hard to call. The germline V gene has CDR1 SGHRS and CDR2 YFSETQ. V was cut by 4 bases and J by 4 bases, with 11 bases left in between. CDR3 length equals 13 residues. The CDR3 spells CASSTVGGETQYF. CDR3 nucleotide sequence: TGCGCCAGCAGCACCGTAGGTGGAGAGACCCAGTACTTC.

The rearrangement joins TRBV28 to TRBJ2-7; 9 bases agree with TRBD1. The CDR3 runs to 16 residues. The trim removed 6 bases at V and 2 bases at J, leaving 11 bases unmatched. Germline CDR1 reads MDHEN; CDR2 reads SYDVKM. The CDR3 reads CASSYFADRGTYEQYF. The CDR3 region has the DNA TGTGCCAGCAGCTATTTTGCGGACAGGGGCACCTACGAGCAGTACTTC.

V gene TRBV20-1 combines with J gene TRBJ2-1; 7 bases line up with TRBD2. J was trimmed by 8 bases and V by 2 bases; bases with no gene match: 9. The germline V gene encodes CDR1 DFQATT and CDR2 SNEGSKA (reference sequence). The CDR3 is made up of 14 amino acids. The CDR3 DNA follows: TGCAGTGCTAGACGGGAGGCGGGGTGGGATGAGCAGTTCTTC. Translated: CSARREAGWDEQFF.

This sequence joins TRBV5-6 and TRBJ2-5; perhaps TRBD2 as D (6 bases). CDR1 SGHDT and CDR2 YYEEEE come from the germline V gene. The CDR3 has 15 residues. The V end was cut by 4 bases, the J end by 7 bases, with 20 bases between. CDR3 loop: CASSRGGPDYGTQYF. The CDR3 DNA reads as TGTGCCAGCAGCCGGGGAGGTCCAGACTATGGGACCCAGTACTTC.

This clonotype was seen at least ten times. The chain recombines TRBV13 with TRBJ1-1; TRBD1 matches 7 bases. V lost 3 bases to trimming and J lost 2 bases; unmatched junction nucleotides: 9. CDR3 length: 16 residues. CDR1 is PRHDT and CDR2 is FYEKMQ in the germline V gene (reference sequence). The CDR3 is CASSLKGQLGNTEAFF. The CDR3 DNA is TGTGCCAGCAGCTTGAAGGGACAGCTGGGAAACACTGAAGCTTTCTTT.

This clonotype appeared a few times. V and J are TRBV6-1 and TRBJ1-5; 8 bases align to TRBD1. The CDR3 is made up of 14 amino acids. V shed 8 bases, J shed 5 bases, and the junction held 8 bases outside the gene matches. Germline CDR1 MNHNS, CDR2 SASEGT. The DNA of the CDR3 is TGTGCCAGCCGAAGACAGGGGATCCATCAGCCCCAGCATTTT. It codes for CASRRQGIHQPQHF.

Points on this clonotype: A clone one base away is much larger, so this may be a read error. The chain links TRBV5-1 to TRBJ2-7, with TRBD1 matching over 11 bases. The CDR3 loop spans 15 amino acids. V trimming: 3 bases; J trimming: 5 bases; junction bases outside the gene matches: 7. Per germline, CDR1 SGHRS and CDR2 YFSETQ. CDR3 region: CASSSRTGGFDEQYF. CDR3 bases: TGCGCCAGCAGCTCTCGGACAGGGGGCTTCGACGAGCAGTACTTC.

In the case of this clonotype: With a much larger clone just one base away, this may be a read error. V usage is TRBV3-1 and J usage is TRBJ2-1, with TRBD1 as a possible D gene (6 bases). The V gene's germline CDR1 is LGHDT and CDR2 YNNKEL (reference sequence). The CDR3 is 16 residues long. The CDR3, as DNA: TGTGCCAGCAGCGGTACAGAAGGGGGTACCTACAATGAGCAGCTCTTC. Encoded protein: CASSGTEGGTYNEQLF.

This clonotype was seen repeatedly, ten times or more. This chain links TRBV5-1 with TRBJ2-1; 8 positions match TRBD2. The germline V gene encodes CDR1 SGHRS and CDR2 YFSETQ. The CDR3 is 13 residues long. Trimming took 6 bases from V and 7 from J; bases not matched to a gene: 6. The CDR3 region has the DNA TGCGCCAGCAATTTGGCGGGAGGTAATGAGCAGTTCTTC. Protein product: CASNLAGGNEQFF. Full variable domain (missing parts from reference TRBV5-1 and TRBJ2-1): KAGVTQTPRYLIKTRGQQVTLSCSPISGHRSVSWYQQTPGQGLQFLFEYFSETQRNKGNFPGRFSGRQFSNSRSEMNVSTLELGDSALYLCASNLAGGNEQFFGPGTRLTVL.

This clonotype was recorded many times. The chain couples TRBV13 to TRBJ2-7, with D possibly TRBD2 on 5 matching bases. V was clipped by 1 base and J by 5 bases, with 12 bases between them. Germline V lookup: CDR1 PRHDT, CDR2 FYEKMQ (reference sequence). CDR3 size: 14 residues. The CDR3 sequence: CASSLVPLGDEQYF. The CDR3 DNA reads TGTGCCAGCAGCTTAGTCCCTCTCGGGGACGAGCAGTACTTC.

This clonotype showed up many times. This chain uses TRBV18 with TRBJ1-6, with TRBD1 matching over 7 bases. The germline gives CDR1 KGHSH, CDR2 LQKENI. CDR3 length: 15 amino acids. V gave up 3 bases and J gave up 7 bases; unmatched junction bases: 6. In DNA, the CDR3 is TGTGCCAGCTCACCGAGGACAGGAGTCAATTCACCCCTCCACTTT. This codes for CASSPRTGVNSPLHF.

This clonotype was observed many times. CDR3 in amino acids: CASSFDRSGYTF. CDR3 bases: TGCGCCAGCAGCTTTGACAGAAGTGGCTACACCTTC. This chain uses TRBV5-1 with TRBJ1-2; possible D gene TRBD1, 5 bases. Germline V gene lookup returns CDR1 SGHRS and CDR2 YFSETQ. Between the trimmed V and J ends, which lost 2 bases and 7 bases, there was a span of 9 bases. This CDR3 spans 12 amino acids.

CDR3 DNA sequence: TGTGCCAGCAGCCAAGGAGATTATTTGGCGGGGGATGGCACAGATACGCAGTATTTT. Amino acids: CASSQGDYLAGDGTDTQYF. The chain is built from TRBV4-2 and TRBJ2-3, with 7 bases fitting TRBD2. CDR3 length: 19 residues. Germline lookup yields CDR1 LGHNA and CDR2 YNFKEQ. J was trimmed by 1 base and V by 1 base; bases with no gene match: 14.

This clonotype has only a few counts. V is TRBV6-1 and J is TRBJ1-1; D might be TRBD1 (5 bases). CDR1 and CDR2 (germline): MNHNS, SASEGT. The CDR3 contains 13 residues. The germline V and J ends were trimmed by 1 base and 7 bases, with 10 bases remaining between them. CDR3 bases: TGTGCCAGCAGTGAAGAGGGGCTAGGTGAAGCTTTCTTT. Residues: CASSEEGLGEAFF.

The sample holds a few counts of this clonotype. The chain recombines TRBV27 with TRBJ2-7, with unresolved D. V was cut by 3 bases and J by 13 bases, with 19 bases left in between. Germline-derived CDR1 and CDR2 are MNHEY and SMNVEV (reference sequence). This CDR3 has 13 amino acids. CDR3 coding DNA: TGTGCCAGCAGTTTTGCCTATAGTGGCGCGAGCTACTTC. Translation: CASSFAYSGASYF.

There are many counts of this clonotype. This chain joins TRBV7-4 and TRBJ2-6; D remains unclear. The CDR3 loop spans 16 amino acids. Germline V lookup: CDR1 SGHVT, CDR2 SQSDAQ. Trimming removed 4 bases from V and 0 bases from J, with 10 bases in between. Here the CDR3 DNA reads TGTGCCAGCAGCTCCCTACAGAGCTCTGGGGCCAACGTCCTGACTTTC. It specifies CASSSLQSSGANVLTF.

This clonotype appeared a single time. A much larger clone is a single base away; this may be a read error. The rearrangement uses TRBV7-2 and TRBJ1-5; D is possibly TRBD1 (6 bases). The V gene lost 11 bases and the J gene lost 7 bases, with 21 bases spanning the gap. The germline CDR1 and CDR2 sequences are SGHTA and FQGNSA. The CDR3 is 14 residues long. This CDR3 is CAGRGKSGKQPQHF. The CDR3 nucleotides read TGTGCCGGGAGGGGGAAGAGTGGGAAACAGCCCCAGCATTTT.

At least ten counts were recorded for this clonotype. The chain joins TRBV5-1 to TRBJ2-7; 10 nucleotides align to TRBD2. J lost 3 bases, V lost 4 bases, and 7 bases had no gene match. Per the germline V gene, CDR1 is SGHRS and CDR2 is YFSETQ. The CDR3 is 15 residues long. CDR3 residues: CASSRLAGERYEQYF. CDR3 in DNA: TGCGCCAGCAGCCGTCTAGCGGGAGAGCGCTACGAGCAGTACTTC.

This clonotype showed up many times. Here the CDR3 DNA reads TGCAGTGCTAGGGACCCGGCGGGAGGCCTAAGGGGGGAGCAGTACTTC. Its protein product is CSARDPAGGLRGEQYF. The genes are TRBV20-1 and TRBJ2-7; TRBD2 agrees at 8 bases. CDR3 length: 16 amino acids. CDR1 is DFQATT, CDR2 SNEGSKA, per germline (reference sequence). The trim removed 3 bases at V and 7 bases at J, leaving 17 bases unmatched.

Of note for this clonotype: A much larger clonotype is one base distant, so this may be a read error. The chain is built from TRBV6-1 and TRBJ2-7; 7 bases line up with TRBD2. The CDR3 has 13 amino acids. Germline assignment: CDR1 MNHNS and CDR2 SASEGT. Germline trimming cut 2 bases from V and 5 bases from J; bases unmatched to any gene: 3. The CDR3 is CASSEWEGHEQYF. The CDR3 DNA reads as TGTGCCAGCAGTGAATGGGAGGGTCACGAGCAGTACTTC.

This clonotype was observed many times. The chain joins TRBV5-1 to TRBJ2-7; no clear D. The CDR3 is made up of 15 amino acids. Trimming stripped 0 bases from V and 4 bases from J, with 14 bases between. Germline V gene lookup returns CDR1 SGHRS and CDR2 YFSETQ. The CDR3 coding sequence is TGCGCCAGCAGCTTGGACCTGGGTGAACCTTACGAGCAGTACTTC. As protein: CASSLDLGEPYEQYF.

At least ten counts were recorded for this clonotype. This sequence joins TRBV7-2 and TRBJ2-7, with 7 positions matching TRBD2. J lost 4 bases, V lost 5 bases, and 11 bases had no gene match. Germline CDR1 reads SGHTA; CDR2 reads FQGNSA. The CDR3 has 15 amino acids. The CDR3 DNA reads TGTGCCAGCAGCCGGACCGGGGGGAATCAATACGAGCAGTACTTC. Translated: CASSRTGGNQYEQYF.

V gene TRBV12-3 or TRBV12-4 combines with J gene TRBJ2-1, with D hard to call. The CDR3 extends over 14 amino acids. V was trimmed by 5 bases and J by 2 bases, leaving 10 bases between them. In DNA, the CDR3 is TGTGCCAGCAGTCCTCCTGGGCCCTACAATGAGCAGTTCTTC. This codes for CASSPPGPYNEQFF.

In this sample, this clonotype turned up a few times. The CDR3 protein is CASTRTPRNYGYTF. CDR3 bases: TGTGCCAGTACCAGGACACCCCGGAACTATGGCTACACCTTC. The chain carries TRBV19 and TRBJ1-2; D possibly corresponds to TRBD1 (5 bases). The CDR3 length is 14 residues. V lost 7 bases to trimming and J lost 2 bases, with 14 bases between them. The germline V gene encodes CDR1 LNHDA and CDR2 SQIVND (reference sequence).

The rearrangement joins TRBV15 to TRBJ1-1; TRBD1 agrees at 9 bases. CDR1 LNHNV and CDR2 YYDKDF come from the germline V gene (reference sequence). V lost 2 bases and J lost 0; bases outside the gene matches: 7. The CDR3 covers 17 residues. CDR3 sequence reads: CATSRPGTGTMNTEAFF. CDR3 bases: TGTGCCACCAGCAGACCCGGGACAGGGACCATGAACACTGAAGCTTTCTTT.

The chain joins TRBV4-1 to TRBJ1-5; 10 positions agree with TRBD1. CDR1 is MGHRA, CDR2 YSYEKL, per germline. The CDR3 consists of 18 residues. J gave up 2 bases and V 5 bases, and 12 bases lay outside the gene matches. The CDR3 nucleotides read TGCGCCAGCAGCAGCCAGGGACAGGGGCCTACCGGCAATCAGCCCCAGCATTTT. This encodes CASSSQGQGPTGNQPQHF.

The sample holds many counts of this clonotype. The chain links TRBV11-2 to TRBJ1-1; D is undetermined. Germline CDR1 SGHAT, CDR2 FQNNGV. The CDR3 sequence is 15 residues long. V shed 4 bases and J shed 1 base, with 13 bases lying between them. CDR3: CASSSLETPNTEAFF. The DNA for the CDR3 is TGTGCCAGCAGCTCTCTGGAGACACCGAACACTGAAGCTTTCTTT.

This clonotype was seen a few times. The chain uses TRBV20-1 and TRBJ2-5; 7 bases align to TRBD1. CDR1 is DFQATT, CDR2 SNEGSKA, per germline (reference sequence). With 1 base clipped from V and 2 bases from J, the junction kept 4 bases outside the gene matches. This CDR3 is built from 14 residues. The CDR3 DNA follows: TGCAGTGCTAGAGCTGGGACAGCACAAGAGACCCAGTACTTC. Translated, it gives CSARAGTAQETQYF.

The chain recombines TRBV7-8 with TRBJ1-1, with TRBD1 as a possible D gene (5 bases). The germline V gene encodes CDR1 SGHVS and CDR2 FQNEAQ. The V gene lost 5 bases and the J gene lost 5 bases, with 18 bases spanning the gap. CDR3 length equals 15 residues. The CDR3 loop reads CASSPYGPRGTEAFF. CDR3 bases: TGTGCCAGCAGCCCCTACGGTCCGCGGGGGACTGAAGCTTTCTTT.

There are many counts of this clonotype. V is TRBV12-3 or TRBV12-4 and J is TRBJ1-2; D might be TRBD1 (6 bases). Deletions cut 7 bases from V and 2 bases from J, with 14 bases between. The CDR3 covers 14 residues. The CDR3 is CASTALGTNYGYTF. The DNA of the CDR3 is TGTGCCAGCACCGCTTTGGGGACAAACTATGGCTACACCTTC.

Many counts were recorded for this clonotype. The rearrangement uses TRBV6-2 or TRBV6-3 and TRBJ2-7; no clear D. Trimming took 0 bases from V and 0 from J, leaving 12 bases between them. The CDR3 runs 16 residues. Germline CDR1 is MNHEY and CDR2 is SVGEGT. CDR3 coding DNA: TGTGCCAGCAGTTACTCGATTAGGTGGGGCTCCTACGAGCAGTACTTC. This codes for CASSYSIRWGSYEQYF.

The chain uses TRBV10-3 and TRBJ2-7; 9 bases are a match to TRBD2. The CDR3 spans 14 residues. With V trimmed by 0 bases and J by 7 bases, 4 bases remained unmatched. The germline CDR1 and CDR2 sequences are ENHRY and SYGVKD. In DNA form, the CDR3 reads TGTGCCATCAGTGAGTCTAGCGGGGGCCTTGAGCAGTACTTC. Encoded protein: CAISESSGGLEQYF.